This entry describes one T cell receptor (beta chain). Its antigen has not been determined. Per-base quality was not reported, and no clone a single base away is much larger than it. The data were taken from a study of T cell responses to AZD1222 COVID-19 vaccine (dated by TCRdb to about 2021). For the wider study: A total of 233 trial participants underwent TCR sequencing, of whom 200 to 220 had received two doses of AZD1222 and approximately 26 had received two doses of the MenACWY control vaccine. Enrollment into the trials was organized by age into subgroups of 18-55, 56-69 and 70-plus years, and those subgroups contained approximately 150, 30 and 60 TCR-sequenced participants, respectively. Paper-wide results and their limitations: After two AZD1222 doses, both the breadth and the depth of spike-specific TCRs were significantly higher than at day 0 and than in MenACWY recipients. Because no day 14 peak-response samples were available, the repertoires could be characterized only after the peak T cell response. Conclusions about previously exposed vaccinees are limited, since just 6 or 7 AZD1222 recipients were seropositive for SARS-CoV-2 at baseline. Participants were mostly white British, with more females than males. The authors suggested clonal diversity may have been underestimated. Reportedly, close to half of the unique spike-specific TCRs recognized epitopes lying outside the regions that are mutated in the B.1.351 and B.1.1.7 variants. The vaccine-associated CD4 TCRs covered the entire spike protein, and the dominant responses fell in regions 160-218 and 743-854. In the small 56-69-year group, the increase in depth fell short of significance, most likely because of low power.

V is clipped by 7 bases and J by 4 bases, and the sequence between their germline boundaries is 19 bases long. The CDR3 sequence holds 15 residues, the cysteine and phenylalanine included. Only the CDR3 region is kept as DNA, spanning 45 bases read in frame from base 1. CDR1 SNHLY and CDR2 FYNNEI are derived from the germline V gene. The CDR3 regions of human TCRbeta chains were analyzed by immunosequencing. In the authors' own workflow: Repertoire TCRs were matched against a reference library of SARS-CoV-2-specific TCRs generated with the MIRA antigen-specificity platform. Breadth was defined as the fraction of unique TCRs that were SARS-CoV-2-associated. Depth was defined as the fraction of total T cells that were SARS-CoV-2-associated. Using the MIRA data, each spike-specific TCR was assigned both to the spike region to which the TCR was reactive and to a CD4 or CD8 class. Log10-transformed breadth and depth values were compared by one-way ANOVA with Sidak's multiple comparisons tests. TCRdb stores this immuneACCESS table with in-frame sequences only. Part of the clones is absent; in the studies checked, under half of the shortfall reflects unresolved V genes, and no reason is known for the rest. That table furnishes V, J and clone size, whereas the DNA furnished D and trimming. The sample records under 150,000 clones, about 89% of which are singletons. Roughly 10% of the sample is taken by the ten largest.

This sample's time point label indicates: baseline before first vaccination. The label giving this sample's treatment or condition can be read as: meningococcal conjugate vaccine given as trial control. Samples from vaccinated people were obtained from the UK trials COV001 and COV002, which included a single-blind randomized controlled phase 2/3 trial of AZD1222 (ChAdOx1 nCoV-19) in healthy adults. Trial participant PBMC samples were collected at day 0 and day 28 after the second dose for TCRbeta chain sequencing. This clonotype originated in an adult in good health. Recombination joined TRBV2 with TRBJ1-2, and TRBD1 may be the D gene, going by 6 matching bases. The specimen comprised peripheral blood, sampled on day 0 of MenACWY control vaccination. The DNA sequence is TGTGCCAGCACCAGAGAGGCAGGGGCTGGCTATGGCTACACCTTC. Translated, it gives CASTREAGAGYGYTF.